The 17 T cell receptor beta chains presented below share a single source sample, sequenced in a study of spatial heterogeneity in lung cancer (dated by TCRdb to the late 2010s). The method behind the library was 5' RACE. Instrument on record: NextSeq 500. In TCRdb, the public reads were trimmed at Q25 with fastp and aligned with MiXCR, with productive beta chains retained. Rows with a matching CDR3 protein are joined into one entry that keeps the most common DNA and genes. This sample comprises fewer than 150,000 distinct CDR3 sequences, approximately 11% of them detected only once. The ten largest clones add up to 20% to 30% of the sample. The time point label on this specimen signifies: blood at routine non-recurrence follow-up after resection. Sequenced material: PBMCs, taken at follow-up. These receptors originate from a female donor with early-stage non-small cell lung cancer.

The chain is built from TRBV6-6 and TRBJ2-2; 12 nucleotides match TRBD2. The CDR3 has 15 residues. With V trimmed by 2 bases and J by 6 bases, 1 base remained unmatched. Germline V gene data show CDR1 as MNHNY and CDR2 as SVGAGI (reference sequence). For the CDR3, the DNA is TGTGCCAGCAGTTACCGACTAGCGGGAGCCGGGGAGCTGTTTTTT. Residues: CASSYRLAGAGELFF.

V usage is TRBV20-1 and J usage is TRBJ2-1; 8 bases line up with TRBD2. There are 13 residues in the CDR3. The germline CDR1 and CDR2 sequences are DFQATT and SNEGSKA (reference sequence). V gave up 5 bases and J gave up 7 bases; unmatched junction bases: 7. The CDR3 spells CSAYREGGNEQFF. Written as DNA, the CDR3 is TGCAGTGCTTATCGGGAGGGTGGGAATGAGCAGTTCTTC.

This clonotype was recorded at least ten times. This sequence joins TRBV15 and TRBJ1-2; D unclear. Trimming pared 0 bases from V and 4 bases from J, leaving 9 bases between. This CDR3 comprises 14 residues. Per the germline V gene, CDR1 is LNHNV and CDR2 is YYDKDF (reference sequence). CDR3 residues: CATSRDPGPYGYTF. The CDR3 nucleotides read TGTGCCACCAGCAGAGATCCAGGACCCTATGGCTACACCTTC.

This clonotype was found many times. The chain joins TRBV12-3 or TRBV12-4 to TRBJ2-6, with 7 bases that match TRBD1. The ends lost 3 bases at V and 0 bases at J; junction bases unmatched: 5. The CDR3 is made up of 17 amino acids. The DNA for the CDR3 is TGTGCCAGCAGTTTTAACAGGGGTGGCTCTGGGGCCAACGTCCTGACTTTC. It specifies CASSFNRGGSGANVLTF.

Ten or more counts support this clonotype. This chain links TRBV27 with TRBJ2-3, with D maybe TRBD1 (6 bases). The ends were cut back, 4 bases at V and 6 bases at J, with 17 bases in the middle. The CDR3 is 15 residues long. CDR1 is MNHEY, CDR2 SMNVEV, per germline (reference sequence). DNA for the CDR3: TGTGCCAGCAGTTCGGCCGCCGCAGGGGTCGATACGCAGTATTTT. This translates into CASSSAAAGVDTQYF.

The chain joins TRBV2 to TRBJ2-7, with 11 positions matching TRBD1. The CDR3 sequence is 13 residues long. Losses at the gene ends were 10 bases for V and 2 bases for J; bases not matched to a gene: 4. Germline lookup yields CDR1 SNHLY and CDR2 FYNNEI. The CDR3 loop is CATGTGGTYEQYV. The CDR3 DNA follows: TGTGCCACAGGGACAGGGGGAACCTACGAGCAGTACGTC.

This clonotype was counted between two and nine times. V is TRBV7-6 and J is TRBJ2-2; maybe TRBD2 (5 bases). Germline assignment: CDR1 SGHVS and CDR2 FNYEAQ. The CDR3 covers 17 residues. Between the trimmed V and J ends, which lost 5 bases and 7 bases, there was a span of 23 bases. CDR3 coding DNA: TGTGCCAGCAGCCCTTCACTAGGTCCCCAGATGGGCGGGGAGCTGTTTTTT. Residues: CASSPSLGPQMGGELFF. Combining the CDR3 with reference TRBV7-6 and TRBJ2-2 gives the whole variable domain GAGVSQSPRYKVTKRGQDVALRCDPISGHVSLYWYRQALGQGPEFLTYFNYEAQQDKSGLPNDRFSAERPEGSISTLTIQRTEQRDSAMYRCASSPSLGPQMGGELFFGEGSRLTVL.

This clonotype occurred many times. V and J are TRBV27 and TRBJ2-3; 7 nucleotides align to TRBD1. J was trimmed by 4 bases and V by 5 bases; bases with no gene match: 24. Per the germline V gene, CDR1 is MNHEY and CDR2 is SMNVEV (reference sequence). CDR3 length: 20 residues. The CDR3, as DNA: TGTGCCAGCAGTAGAGTCCCTCCGGGACAGCGGTTGGGCTATGCAGATACGCAGTATTTT. Amino acids: CASSRVPPGQRLGYADTQYF.

This clonotype was counted a single time. The chain uses TRBV25-1 and TRBJ2-3, with 9 bases fitting TRBD2. From germline, CDR1 is MGHDK and CDR2 SYGVNS. J lost 2 bases, V lost 4 bases, and 1 base had no gene match. CDR3 length: 14 amino acids. This CDR3 is CASSGGRATDTQYF. In DNA, the CDR3 is TGTGCCAGCAGTGGCGGGAGGGCCACAGATACGCAGTATTTT.

The sample holds a few counts of this clonotype. The CDR3 loop reads CASSTRTSGEQYF. In DNA, the CDR3 is TGTGCCAGCAGCACTCGGACTAGCGGGGAACAGTATTTT. The V call is TRBV3-1, the J call TRBJ2-3; 12 bases fit TRBD2. CDR3 length equals 13 residues. In germline, CDR1 is LGHDT, CDR2 YNNKEL (reference sequence). Unmatched junction bases numbered 6, after V lost 5 bases and J lost 12 bases.

V usage is TRBV6-6 and J usage is TRBJ1-5; a weak D match, TRBD1 (6 bases). Trimming cost V 2 bases and J 4 bases, with 9 bases left between them. The CDR3 is 14 residues long. Germline CDR1 and CDR2: MNHNY and SVGAGI (reference sequence). The CDR3 region has the DNA TGTGCCAGCAGTTACGGGGGCAGGAATCAGCCCCAGCATTTT. Its protein is CASSYGGRNQPQHF.

This clonotype showed up just a few times. The chain combines TRBV9 with TRBJ2-3; TRBD2 matches at 13 bases. Germline V gene sequence: CDR1 SGDLS, CDR2 YYNGEE. J was trimmed by 1 base and V by 4 bases; bases with no gene match: 6. This CDR3 is 17 amino acids long. The chain's CDR3 is CASSPTSGRRGTDTQYF. The CDR3 bases are TGTGCCAGCAGCCCGACTAGCGGGAGGCGGGGCACAGATACGCAGTATTTT.

This sequence joins TRBV2 and TRBJ1-4, with a possible D match to TRBD1 (5 bases). The V gene lost 0 bases and the J gene lost 3 bases, with 8 bases spanning the gap. In germline, CDR1 is SNHLY, CDR2 FYNNEI. The CDR3 spans 15 residues. The CDR3 coding sequence is TGTGCCAGCAGTGAAGCGCGGGGCGCTAATGAAAAACTGTTTTTT. Translation: CASSEARGANEKLFF.

V gene TRBV3-1 combines with J gene TRBJ2-3; D remains ambiguous. This CDR3 is built from 13 residues. The ends were cut back, 1 base at V and 2 bases at J, with 4 bases in the middle. Germline CDR1 and CDR2: LGHDT and YNNKEL (reference sequence). The chain's CDR3 is CASSQGFTDTQYF. CDR3 nucleotide sequence: TGTGCCAGCAGCCAAGGGTTCACAGATACGCAGTATTTT.

This chain joins TRBV6-2 or TRBV6-3 and TRBJ2-7; 13 bases match TRBD2. Germline assignment: CDR1 MNHEY and CDR2 SVGEGT. CDR3 size: 12 residues. DNA of the CDR3: TGTGCCAGCAGTTCTGGACTAGCGGGAGCCTTTGTC. Its translation is CASSSGLAGAFV.

This clonotype was picked up a small number of times. The chain is built from TRBV6-2 or TRBV6-3 and TRBJ2-5; 7 nucleotides align to TRBD2. This CDR3 has 13 amino acids. J lost 3 bases, V lost 8 bases, and 6 bases had no gene match. Per germline, CDR1 MNHEY and CDR2 SVGEGT. CDR3 DNA: TGTGCCAGCGGGGGGGGATATGAAGAGACCCAGTACTTC. This translates into CASGGGYEETQYF.

The genes are TRBV6-2 or TRBV6-3 and TRBJ2-3, with TRBD2 matching 14 bases. The germline gives CDR1 MNHEY, CDR2 SVGEGT. J was trimmed by 4 bases and V by 6 bases; bases with no gene match: 9. The CDR3 has 17 amino acids. The CDR3 DNA reads TGTGCCAGCAGCTACGTTCGGACTAGCGGGAGGCCAGATACGCAGTATTTT. Translating it yields CASSYVRTSGRPDTQYF.